This T cell receptor (beta chain) was identified in a study of blood T cell repertoires in COVID-19. Under the authors' procedure: From reference gene primer amplification, estimates of nucleated cell counts were derived. TCRdb's copy holds only in-frame clones and misses some; the assay was immunoSEQ multiplex PCR. V, J and clone size were drawn from that table, and D and trimming were deduced from the DNA. Among around 300,000 clones listed, approximately 92% were seen once. Germline V gene data show CDR1 as ENHRY and CDR2 as SYGVKD. The V end lost 8 bases, the J end lost 0 bases, and 11 bases lay between the germline ends. This CDR3 is built from 14 residues.

The genes are TRBV10-3 and TRBJ1-5; the D is unclear. The sequencing sample was made of PBMCs or T cells enriched from blood (not recorded which). The source is a woman aged 18-35 years who had recovered from COVID-19. CDR3 bases: TGTGCCATCCCCTGGAGGGCTAGCAATCAGCCCCAGCATTTT. It yields the protein CAIPWRASNQPQHF.